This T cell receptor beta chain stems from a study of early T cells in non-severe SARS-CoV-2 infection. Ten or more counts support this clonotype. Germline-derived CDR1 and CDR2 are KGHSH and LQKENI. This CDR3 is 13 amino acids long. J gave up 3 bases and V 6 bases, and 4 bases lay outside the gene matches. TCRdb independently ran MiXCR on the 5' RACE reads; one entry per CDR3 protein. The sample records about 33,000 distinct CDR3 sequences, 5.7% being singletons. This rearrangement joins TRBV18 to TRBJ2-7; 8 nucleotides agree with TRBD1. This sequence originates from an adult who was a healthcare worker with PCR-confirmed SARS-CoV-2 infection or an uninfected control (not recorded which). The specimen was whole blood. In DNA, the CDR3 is TGTGCCAGCTCCACAGGGGGAATCTACGAGCAGTACTTC. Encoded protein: CASSTGGIYEQYF.